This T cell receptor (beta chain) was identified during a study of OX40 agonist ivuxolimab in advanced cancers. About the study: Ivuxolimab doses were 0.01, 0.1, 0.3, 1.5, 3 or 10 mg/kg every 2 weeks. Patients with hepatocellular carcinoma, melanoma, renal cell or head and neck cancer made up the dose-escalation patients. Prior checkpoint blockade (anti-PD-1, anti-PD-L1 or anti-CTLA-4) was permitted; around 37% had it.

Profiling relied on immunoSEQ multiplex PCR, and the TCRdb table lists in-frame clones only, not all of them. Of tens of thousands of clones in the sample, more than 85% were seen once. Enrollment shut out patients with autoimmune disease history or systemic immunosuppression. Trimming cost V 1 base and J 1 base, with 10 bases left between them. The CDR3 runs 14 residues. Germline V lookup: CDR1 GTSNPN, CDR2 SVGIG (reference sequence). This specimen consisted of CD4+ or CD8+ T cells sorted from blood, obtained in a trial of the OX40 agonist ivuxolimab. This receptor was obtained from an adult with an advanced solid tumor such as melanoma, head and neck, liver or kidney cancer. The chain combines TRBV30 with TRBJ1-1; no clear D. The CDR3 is CAWSAGIWNTEAFF. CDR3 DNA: TGTGCCTGGAGTGCCGGGATCTGGAACACTGAAGCTTTCTTT.